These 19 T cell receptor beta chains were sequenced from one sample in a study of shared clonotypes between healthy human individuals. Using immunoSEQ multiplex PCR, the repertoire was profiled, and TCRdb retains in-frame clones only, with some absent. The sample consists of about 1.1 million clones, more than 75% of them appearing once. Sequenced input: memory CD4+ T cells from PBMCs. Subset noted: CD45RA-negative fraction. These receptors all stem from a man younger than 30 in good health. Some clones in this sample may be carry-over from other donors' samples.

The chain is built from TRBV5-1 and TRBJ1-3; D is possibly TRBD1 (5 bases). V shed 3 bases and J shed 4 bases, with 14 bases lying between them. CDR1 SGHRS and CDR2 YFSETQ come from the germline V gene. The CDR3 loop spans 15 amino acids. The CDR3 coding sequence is TGCGCCAGCAGCTGGGGTGGGGCCGAAGGAAACACCATATATTTT. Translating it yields CASSWGGAEGNTIYF.

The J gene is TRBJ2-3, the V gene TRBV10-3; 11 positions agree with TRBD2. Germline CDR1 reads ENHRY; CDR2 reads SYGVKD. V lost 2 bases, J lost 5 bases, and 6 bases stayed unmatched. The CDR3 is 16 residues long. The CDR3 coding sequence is TGTGCCATCAGTGAGGGGACTAGCGGAATACAAGATACGCAGTATTTT. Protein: CAISEGTSGIQDTQYF.

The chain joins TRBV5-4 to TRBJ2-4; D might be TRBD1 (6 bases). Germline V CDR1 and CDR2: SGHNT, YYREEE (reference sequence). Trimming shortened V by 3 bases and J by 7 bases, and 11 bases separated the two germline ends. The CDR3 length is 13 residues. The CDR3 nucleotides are TGTGCCAGCAGCTATTGGCAGGGGAACATTCAGTACTTC. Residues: CASSYWQGNIQYF. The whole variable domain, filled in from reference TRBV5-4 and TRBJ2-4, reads ETGVTQSPTHLIKTRGQQVTLRCSSQSGHNTVSWYQQALGQGPQFIFQYYREEENGRGNFPPRFSGLQFPNYSSELNVNALELDDSALYLCASSYWQGNIQYFGAGTRLSVL.

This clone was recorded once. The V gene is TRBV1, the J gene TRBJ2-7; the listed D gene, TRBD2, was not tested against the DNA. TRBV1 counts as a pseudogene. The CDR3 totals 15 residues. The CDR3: CTSRMGGGPPYEQYF. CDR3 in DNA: TGCACCAGCCGGATGGGGGGAGGACCCCCCTACGAGCAGTACTTC.

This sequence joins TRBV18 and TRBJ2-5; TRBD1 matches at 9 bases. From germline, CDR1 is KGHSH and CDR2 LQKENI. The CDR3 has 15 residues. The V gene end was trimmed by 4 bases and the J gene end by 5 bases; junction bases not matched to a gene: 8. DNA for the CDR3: TGTGCCAGCTCACGCGGACAGGGGTCATCGGAGACCCAGTACTTC. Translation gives CASSRGQGSSETQYF.

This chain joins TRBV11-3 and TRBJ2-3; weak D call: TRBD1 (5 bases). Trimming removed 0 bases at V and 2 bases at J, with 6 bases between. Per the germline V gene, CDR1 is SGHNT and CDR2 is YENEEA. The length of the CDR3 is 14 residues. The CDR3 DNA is TGTGCCAGCAGCTTAGAGACAGTCACAGATACGCAGTATTTT. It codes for CASSLETVTDTQYF.

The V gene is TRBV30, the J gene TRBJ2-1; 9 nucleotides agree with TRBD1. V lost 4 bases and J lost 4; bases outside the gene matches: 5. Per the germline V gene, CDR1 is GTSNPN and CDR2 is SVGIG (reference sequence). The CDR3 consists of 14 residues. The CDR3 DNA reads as TGTGCCTGGACGGCTGGACAGGGGTACAATGAGCAGTTCTTC. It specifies CAWTAGQGYNEQFF.

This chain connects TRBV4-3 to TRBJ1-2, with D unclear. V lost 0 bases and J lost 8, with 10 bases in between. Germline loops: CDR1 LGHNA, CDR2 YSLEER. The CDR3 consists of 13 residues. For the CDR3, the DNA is TGCGCCAGCAGCCAAGATCGGGCACGGGGCTACACCTTC. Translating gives CASSQDRARGYTF.

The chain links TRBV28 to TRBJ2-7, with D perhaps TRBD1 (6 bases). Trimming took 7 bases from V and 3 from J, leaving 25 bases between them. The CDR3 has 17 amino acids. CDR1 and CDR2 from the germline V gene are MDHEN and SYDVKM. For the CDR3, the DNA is TGTGCCAGCACCCAATGGGGGACAACGGTCGACTACTACGAGCAGTACTTC. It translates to CASTQWGTTVDYYEQYF.

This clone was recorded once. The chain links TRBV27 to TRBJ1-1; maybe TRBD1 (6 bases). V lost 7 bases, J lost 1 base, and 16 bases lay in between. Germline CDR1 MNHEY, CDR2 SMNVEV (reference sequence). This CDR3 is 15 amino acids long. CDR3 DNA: TGTGCCAGCAACCCGGACAGAATTAAGAACACTGAAGCTTTCTTT. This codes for CASNPDRIKNTEAFF.

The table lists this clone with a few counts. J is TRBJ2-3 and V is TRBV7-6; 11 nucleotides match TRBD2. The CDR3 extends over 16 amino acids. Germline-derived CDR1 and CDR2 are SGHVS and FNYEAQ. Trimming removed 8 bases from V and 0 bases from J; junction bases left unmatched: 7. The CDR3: CASALAGGRSTDTQYF. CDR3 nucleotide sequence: TGTGCCAGCGCCCTAGCGGGGGGCAGGAGCACAGATACGCAGTATTTT. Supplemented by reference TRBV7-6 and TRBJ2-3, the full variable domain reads GAGVSQSPRYKVTKRGQDVALRCDPISGHVSLYWYRQALGQGPEFLTYFNYEAQQDKSGLPNDRFSAERPEGSISTLTIQRTEQRDSAMYRCASALAGGRSTDTQYFGPGTRLTVL.

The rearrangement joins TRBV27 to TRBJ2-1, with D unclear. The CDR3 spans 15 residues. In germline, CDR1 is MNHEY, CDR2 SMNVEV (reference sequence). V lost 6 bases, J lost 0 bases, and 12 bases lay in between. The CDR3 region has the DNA TGTGCCAGCAGCCCTCAGGCTAGCTCCTACAATGAGCAGTTCTTC. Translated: CASSPQASSYNEQFF.

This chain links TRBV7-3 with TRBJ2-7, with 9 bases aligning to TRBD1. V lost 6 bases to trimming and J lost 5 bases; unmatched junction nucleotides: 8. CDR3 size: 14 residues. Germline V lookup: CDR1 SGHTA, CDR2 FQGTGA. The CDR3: CASRKTGGKDEQYF. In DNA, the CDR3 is TGTGCCAGCAGAAAAACAGGGGGCAAAGACGAGCAGTACTTC.

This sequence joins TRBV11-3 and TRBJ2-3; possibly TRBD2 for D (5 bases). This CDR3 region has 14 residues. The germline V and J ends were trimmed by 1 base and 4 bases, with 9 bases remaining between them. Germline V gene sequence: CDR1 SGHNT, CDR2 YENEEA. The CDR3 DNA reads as TGTGCCAGCAGCTTAGGGAGAGCGGCAGATACGCAGTATTTT. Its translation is CASSLGRAADTQYF.

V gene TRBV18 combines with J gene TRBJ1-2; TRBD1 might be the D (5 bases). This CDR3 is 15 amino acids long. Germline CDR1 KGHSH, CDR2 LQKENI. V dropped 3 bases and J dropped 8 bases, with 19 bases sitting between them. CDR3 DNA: TGTGCCAGCTCACCGGACATAACGGGGGGTGACGGCTACACCTTC. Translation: CASSPDITGGDGYTF.

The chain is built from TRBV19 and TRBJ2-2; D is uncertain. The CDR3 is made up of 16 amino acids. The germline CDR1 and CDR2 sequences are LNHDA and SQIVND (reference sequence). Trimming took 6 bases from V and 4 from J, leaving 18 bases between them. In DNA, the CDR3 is TGTGCCAGTAGAGCTGTCTCGGGTCGGTCCACCGGGGAGCTGTTTTTT. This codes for CASRAVSGRSTGELFF.

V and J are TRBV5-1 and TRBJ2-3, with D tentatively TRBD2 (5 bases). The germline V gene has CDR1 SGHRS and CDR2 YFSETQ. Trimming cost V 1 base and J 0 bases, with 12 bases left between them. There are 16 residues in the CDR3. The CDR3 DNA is TGCGCCAGCAGCTTGCCCCGGGGTATTAGCACAGATACGCAGTATTTT. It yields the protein CASSLPRGISTDTQYF.

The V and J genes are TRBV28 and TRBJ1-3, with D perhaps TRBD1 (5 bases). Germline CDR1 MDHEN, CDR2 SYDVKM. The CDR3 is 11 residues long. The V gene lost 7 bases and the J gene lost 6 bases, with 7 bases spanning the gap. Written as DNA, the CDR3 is TGTGCCAGCACCAGGGAAAACACCATATATTTT. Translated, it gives CASTRENTIYF.

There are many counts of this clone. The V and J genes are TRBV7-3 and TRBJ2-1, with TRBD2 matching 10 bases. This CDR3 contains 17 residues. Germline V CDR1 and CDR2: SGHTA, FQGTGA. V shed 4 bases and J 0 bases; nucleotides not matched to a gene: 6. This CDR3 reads CASSSPTSGNSYNEQFF. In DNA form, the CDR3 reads TGTGCCAGCAGCTCCCCCACTAGCGGGAACTCCTACAATGAGCAGTTCTTC.